Listed below are T cell receptor beta chains from one sample, sequenced in a study of OX40 agonist ivuxolimab in advanced cancers. TCRdb's copy holds only in-frame clones and misses some; the assay was immunoSEQ multiplex PCR. Of 80,000 to 95,000 clones in the sample, around 86% are singletons; the top ten hold less than 2%. Here the sequenced sample was CD4+ or CD8+ T cells sorted from blood, taken in a trial of the OX40 agonist ivuxolimab. These TCRs come from an adult with an advanced solid tumor such as melanoma, head and neck, liver or kidney cancer. Both conserved end residues are part of each CDR3. The order of the fields is clone size, V gene, D gene, J gene, CDR3 protein, CDR3 DNA. A D gene is named only where the DNA matches it firmly. A clone size is listed for some rows: how often the clone was seen (once, few, many), or a class if it is expanded.

.	TRBV5-1	.	TRBJ1-5	CASSLGQGGNQPQHF	TGCGCCAGCAGCTTGGGGCAGGGTGGCAATCAGCCCCAGCATTTT
few	TRBV10-1	.	TRBJ2-2	CASHRDSNTGELFF	TGCGCCAGCCACAGGGACTCGAACACCGGGGAGCTGTTTTTT
once	TRBV29-1	.	TRBJ2-3	CSVVGGYTQYF	TGCAGCGTTGTCGGGGGATATACGCAGTATTTT
few	TRBV30	.	TRBJ1-2	CAWSVRENYGYTF	TGTGCCTGGAGTGTAAGGGAAAACTATGGCTACACCTTC
.	TRBV11-2	TRBD1	TRBJ2-1	CASSLGPGGYNEQFF	TGTGCCAGCAGCTTAGGGCCAGGGGGATACAATGAGCAGTTCTTC
.	TRBV2	.	TRBJ1-1	CASSGQVNTEAFF	TGTGCCAGCAGTGGACAGGTGAACACTGAAGCTTTCTTT
.	TRBV6-1	.	TRBJ1-5	CASRRDSNQPQHF	TGTGCCAGCAGGAGAGATAGCAATCAGCCCCAGCATTTT
.	TRBV5-1	TRBD1	TRBJ2-2	CASSLYRGLGTGELFF	TGCGCCAGCAGCTTATATAGGGGGCTTGGCACCGGGGAGCTGTTTTTT
.	TRBV5-1	.	TRBJ1-2	CAGVGESGYTF	TGCGCCGGGGTGGGGGAAAGTGGCTACACCTTC
.	TRBV5-1	.	TRBJ2-3	CASSLALAGSTDTQYF	TGCGCCAGCAGCTTGGCTCTCGCGGGAAGCACAGATACGCAGTATTTT
.	TRBV7-2	.	TRBJ1-1	CASSLGEKVAFF	TGTGCCAGCAGCTTAGGTGAAAAAGTGGCTTTCTTT
.	TRBV4-2	.	TRBJ1-1	CASSQVGWDTEAFF	TGTGCCAGCAGCCAAGTTGGATGGGACACTGAAGCTTTCTTT
.	TRBV6-5	.	TRBJ1-1	CATGRTPEAFF	TGTGCAACCGGACGGACCCCTGAAGCTTTCTTT
.	TRBV9	TRBD2	TRBJ2-5	CASSRRTSGTETQYF	TGTGCCAGCAGCCGTCGGACTAGCGGGACGGAGACCCAGTACTTC
.	TRBV11-3	.	TRBJ1-2	CASSLPPRHYGYTF	TGTGCCAGCAGCTTACCTCCAAGGCACTATGGCTACACCTTC
.	TRBV18	.	TRBJ2-3	CASSPPVTPGEDTQYF	TGTGCCAGCTCACCGCCAGTCACTCCCGGGGAGGATACGCAGTATTTT
.	TRBV10-3	.	TRBJ1-3	CAISEGDSSGNTIYF	TGTGCCATCAGTGAGGGTGACAGCTCTGGAAACACCATATATTTT
.	TRBV30	.	TRBJ2-2	CAWRRQGAGGELFF	TGTGCCTGGAGGCGACAGGGAGCGGGCGGGGAGCTGTTTTTT
.	TRBV5-1	.	TRBJ2-5	CASSSGQPQETQYF	TGCGCCAGCAGTTCTGGACAGCCTCAAGAGACCCAGTACTTC